This T cell receptor beta chain originates from a study of shared clonotypes between healthy human individuals. Findings of the study overall: Relative to their counterparts shared across all four donors, non-shared clonotypes exhibited diminished generation probabilities. Among the subsets, naive ones generally showed larger estimated richness than memory ones.

Using immunoSEQ multiplex PCR, the repertoire was profiled, and TCRdb retains in-frame clones only, with some absent. This sample has fewer than 1.4 million clones, with around 78% found just once. As concerns this clone: What it binds is not known.

Germline loops: CDR1 MNHNS, CDR2 SASEGT. There are 15 residues in the CDR3. Trimming shortened V by 2 bases and J by 1 base, and 11 bases separated the two germline ends. This chain joins TRBV6-1 and TRBJ1-1; no definite D call. This clonotype originated in a man aged 18 to 29 in good health. Some clones in this sample may be carry-over from other donors' samples. What was sequenced was memory CD4+ T cells from PBMCs. Subset given: CD45RA-negative fraction. The CDR3 DNA is TGTGCCAGCAGTGAACCAGTTGCGGGGAACACTGAAGCTTTCTTT. Translating it yields CASSEPVAGNTEAFF.